This T cell receptor beta chain was sequenced for a study of shared clonotypes between healthy human individuals. Study overall: The cohort had two women and three men, ages 18 to 49. Study outcomes and limitations: Against clonotypes common to all four donors, non-shared ones had lower generation probabilities.

Sequencing was performed with immunoSEQ multiplex PCR; in TCRdb, only in-frame clones are kept and a portion is missing. The table shows approximately 2,300,000 clones, with 80% to 95% occurring only once. The CDR3 loop spans 15 amino acids. Germline V gene sequence: CDR1 SGHNT, CDR2 YYREEE (reference sequence). V was pared by 0 bases and J by 4 bases, with 5 bases of the junction left unmatched. Concerning this clone itself: Its antigen is as yet unknown.

This sequence joins TRBV5-4 and TRBJ2-3, with 7 bases that match TRBD2. The sequencing input was naive CD4+ T cells from PBMCs. Subset here: CD45RA+ positively selected. The TCR was taken from a man younger than 35 in good health. Some clones in this sample may be carry-over from other donors' samples. CDR3 bases: TGTGCCAGCAGCTTGGAGGTGGGAGGGCCAGATACGCAGTATTTT. Amino acid sequence: CASSLEVGGPDTQYF.